This T cell receptor (beta chain) was captured by sequencing in a study of OX40 agonist ivuxolimab in advanced cancers. Trimming removed 2 bases at V and 3 bases at J, with 8 bases between. The germline V gene has CDR1 SGHTA and CDR2 FQGTGA. The CDR3 sequence is 15 residues long. General study findings and limits: On average, CD8+ T cells had more expanded clones than CD4+. Certain nonresponders additionally had low normalized T-cell clonal expansion.

The assay was immunoSEQ multiplex PCR, and TCRdb's table has in-frame clones only and misses some. The sample records roughly 67,000 clones, more than 75% being singletons. To note about this clone: The antigen is not known.

This TCR was recovered from an adult with an advanced solid tumor such as melanoma, head and neck, liver or kidney cancer. V and J are TRBV7-3 and TRBJ2-6; D possibly matches TRBD1 or TRBD2 (5 bases each). Sequenced here: CD4+ or CD8+ T cells sorted from blood, sampled in a trial of the OX40 agonist ivuxolimab. CDR3 bases: TGTGCCAGCAGCTTATGGGACGGTGGGGCCAACGTCCTGACTTTC. The encoded protein is CASSLWDGGANVLTF.